This TCR beta chain is from a study of somatic mutations in cytotoxic T cells in rheumatoid arthritis. Study-wide points: Unlike healthy controls, rheumatoid arthritis patients had CD8+ clonality that increased with age.

The CDR3 is 15 residues long. After removal of 6 bases from V and 8 bases from J, the junction contained 8 bases not matched to a gene. Germline V CDR1 and CDR2: SNHLY, FYNNEI. Repertoires were generated with immunoSEQ multiplex PCR, while TCRdb's copy carries only in-frame clones and drops some. The data show a few thousand clones, around four fifths seen once. With respect to this clone: Antigen: not known.

The receptor was isolated from a woman in her 50s with rheumatoid arthritis. The chain couples TRBV2 to TRBJ2-1; 12 bases map to TRBD2. Sequenced sample: CD8+ T cells sorted from blood. Written as DNA, the CDR3 is TGTGCCAGCAGGCCGACTAGCGGGAGCTTCGATGAGCAGTTCTTC. This codes for CASRPTSGSFDEQFF.